The clone carrying this T cell receptor beta chain was picked up many times. Its specificity is not known. Each CDR3 protein is one row after TCRdb ran MiXCR on the 5' RACE reads. The repertoire includes hundreds of thousands of distinct CDR3 sequences, approximately 6.1% of them detected once, and roughly 1.6% sits in the top ten. The germline CDR1 and CDR2 sequences are SEHNR and FQNEAQ (reference sequence). V lost 2 bases and J lost 2, with 14 bases in between. The CDR3 is made up of 16 amino acids. This sample was included in a study of identical twins. Study observations and caveats: The study reached conclusions through statistical analysis that was cross-sectional, not following the same donors. Invariant MAIT and iNKT cells could partly confound zero-insertion analyses.

Source material: naive T cells sorted from blood. V gene TRBV7-9 combines with J gene TRBJ2-3; TRBD2 is a possible D gene (5 bases). The receptor's source is a man between 18 and 29 years old in good health. The CDR3 nucleotides are TGTGCCAGCAGCTTACCTAGCTCACCCCACACAGATACGCAGTATTTT. Amino acids: CASSLPSSPHTDTQYF.